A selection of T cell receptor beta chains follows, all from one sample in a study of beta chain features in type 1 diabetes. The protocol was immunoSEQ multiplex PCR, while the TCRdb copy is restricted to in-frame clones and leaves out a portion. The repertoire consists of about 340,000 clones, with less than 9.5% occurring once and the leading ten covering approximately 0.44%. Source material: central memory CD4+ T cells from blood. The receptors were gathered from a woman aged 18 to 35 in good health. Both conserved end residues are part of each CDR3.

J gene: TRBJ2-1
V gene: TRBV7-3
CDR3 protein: CASSPTGGGINEQFF

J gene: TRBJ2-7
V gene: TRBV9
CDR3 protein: CASSVDRDNEQYF

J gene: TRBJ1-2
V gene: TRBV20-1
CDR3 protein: CSASYRYGYTF

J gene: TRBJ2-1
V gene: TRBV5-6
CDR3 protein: CASSLNPSGRSYEQFF

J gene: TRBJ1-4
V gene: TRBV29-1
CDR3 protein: CSVEGLRGSGEKLFF

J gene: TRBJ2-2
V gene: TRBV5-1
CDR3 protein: CASSLVGQGVSGELFF

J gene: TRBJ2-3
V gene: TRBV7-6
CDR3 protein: CASSLAGGPVDTQYF

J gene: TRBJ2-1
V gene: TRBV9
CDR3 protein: CASSVAVDNEQFF

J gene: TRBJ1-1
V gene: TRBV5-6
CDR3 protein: CASSFDSEAFF

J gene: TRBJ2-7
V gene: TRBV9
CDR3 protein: CASSPGAVQDEQYF

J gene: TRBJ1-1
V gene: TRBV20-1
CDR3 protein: CSARDGEAFF

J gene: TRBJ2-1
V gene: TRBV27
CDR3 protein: CASRAETSYNEQFF

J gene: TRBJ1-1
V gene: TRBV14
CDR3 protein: CASNPLPGNTEAFF

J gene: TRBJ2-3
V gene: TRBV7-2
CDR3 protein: CASSAGASTDTQYF

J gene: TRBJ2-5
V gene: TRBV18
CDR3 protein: CASSPPWLPLGETQYF

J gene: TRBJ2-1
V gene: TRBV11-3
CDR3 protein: CASSVTLGSEQFF

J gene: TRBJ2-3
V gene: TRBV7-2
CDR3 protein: CASSLLSELTDTQYF

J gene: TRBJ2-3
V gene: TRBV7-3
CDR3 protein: CASSLREGDTQYF

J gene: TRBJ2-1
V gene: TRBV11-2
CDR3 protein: CASSLGGRTYNEQFF

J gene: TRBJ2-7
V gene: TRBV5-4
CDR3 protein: CASSLNQYEQYF

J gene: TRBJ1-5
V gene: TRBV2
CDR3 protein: CASSWTRTVYSNQPQHF

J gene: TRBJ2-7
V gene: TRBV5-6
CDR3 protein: CASSLRGGTTYEQYF

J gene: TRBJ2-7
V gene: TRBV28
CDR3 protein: CASSSAGTGLDEQYF

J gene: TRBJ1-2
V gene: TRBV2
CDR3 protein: CASSATAGYTF

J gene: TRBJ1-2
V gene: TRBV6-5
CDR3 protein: CASSYEGPRSPYGYTF

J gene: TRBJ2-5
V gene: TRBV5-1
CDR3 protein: CASSFQEYQETQYF

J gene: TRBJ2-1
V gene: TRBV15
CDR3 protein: CATSLNILINEQFF

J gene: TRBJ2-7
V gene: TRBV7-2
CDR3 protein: CASSPRTTYEQYF

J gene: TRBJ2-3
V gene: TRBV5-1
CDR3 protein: CASSLVGDGDTQYF

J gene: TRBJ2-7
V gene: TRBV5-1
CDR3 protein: CASSLTTSTLSYEQYF

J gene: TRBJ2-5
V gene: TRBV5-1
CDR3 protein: CASSVTSGQETQYF

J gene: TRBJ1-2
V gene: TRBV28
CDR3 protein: CASSSGDRVGYTF

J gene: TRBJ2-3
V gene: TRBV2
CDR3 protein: CASSEGRPWDTQYF

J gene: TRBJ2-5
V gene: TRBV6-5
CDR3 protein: CASSYSRLGQETQYF

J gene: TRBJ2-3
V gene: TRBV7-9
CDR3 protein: CASSLVRTDTQYF

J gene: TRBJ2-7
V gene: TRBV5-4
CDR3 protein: CASSLDSGRAWEQYF

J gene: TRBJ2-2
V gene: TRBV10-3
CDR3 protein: CAISPLAGSIGELFF

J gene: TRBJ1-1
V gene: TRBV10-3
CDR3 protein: CAIKGREGHNTEAFF

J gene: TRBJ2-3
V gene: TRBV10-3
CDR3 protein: CAIRTGGTDTQYF

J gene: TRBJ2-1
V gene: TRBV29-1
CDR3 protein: CSVVWASLSYNEQFF

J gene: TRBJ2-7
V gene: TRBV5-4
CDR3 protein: CASSLAWGYEQYF

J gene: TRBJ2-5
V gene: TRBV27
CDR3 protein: CASSILSGQETQYF

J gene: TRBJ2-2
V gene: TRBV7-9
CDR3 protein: CASSGQGLVGELFF

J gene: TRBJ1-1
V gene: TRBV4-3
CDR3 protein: CASSQLPTGPMNTEAFF

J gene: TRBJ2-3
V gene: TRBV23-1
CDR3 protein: CANLTKLATFSDTQYF

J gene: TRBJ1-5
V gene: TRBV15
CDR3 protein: CATSREQGYGENQPQHF